One T cell receptor beta chain is described in this entry. Its antigen is as yet unknown. This sample was taken from a study of response to subunit inactivated influenza vaccine. General observations from the study: Every seasonal influenza vaccination brings in few new T cells, the authors suggested.

TCRdb ran MiXCR on the RT-PCR reads and lists one entry per CDR3 protein. The sample has roughly 570,000 distinct CDR3 sequences, 13% seen once. The TCR was taken from a man in his fifties or sixties who received an inactivated influenza vaccine. This specimen consisted of PBMCs from blood, obtained about 40 days after vaccination.

The CDR3: CASSEQGQFGEKLFF. In nucleotides, the CDR3 is TGTGCCAGCAGTGAACAGGGCCAATTTGGCGAAAAACTGTTTTTT. The V gene is TRBV2, the J gene TRBJ1-4, with a possible D match to TRBD1 (5 bases). V lost 2 bases, J lost 8 bases, and 15 bases lay in between. Germline V lookup: CDR1 SNHLY, CDR2 FYNNEI. This CDR3 has 15 amino acids.